Included here is one TCR beta chain sequence, with context. Its antigen is still unknown. Individual cDNA molecules received unique molecular identifiers during library preparation. TCRdb reanalysed the 5' RACE reads using MiXCR and keeps one entry per CDR3 protein. There are some 38,000 distinct CDR3 sequences in the sample; around 5.4% occur only once, and roughly 4% lies in the top ten. The sample originates from a study of early T cells in non-severe SARS-CoV-2 infection. Study-wide context: Sequencing of bulk RNA from unsorted whole blood was done, without chain pairing. Study-level results: Database matching using VDJdb favored anti-spike CD8 responses, with private and CD4 specificities left missing.

Trimming took 5 bases from V and 2 from J; bases not matched to a gene: 11. CDR3 length: 16 residues. In germline, CDR1 is SGHRS, CDR2 YFSETQ. The source material was whole blood, sampled at baseline. The source of this sequence is an adult who was a healthcare worker with PCR-confirmed SARS-CoV-2 infection or an uninfected control (not recorded which). The chain combines TRBV5-1 with TRBJ2-3; TRBD1 matches at 7 bases. The CDR3 DNA follows: TGCGCCAGCAGGAGGTCAACAGGGGATTTCACAGATACGCAGTATTTT. Translating it yields CASRRSTGDFTDTQYF.